The source of this T cell receptor beta chain is a study of blood T cell repertoires in COVID-19. Study in general: COVID-19 samples from acute and convalescent phases originated in the United States, Italy and Spain. Sources were T cells, B-cell-depleted T cells, or PBMCs; the material itself was cDNA or gDNA.

Authors' analysis steps: The authors estimated nucleated cell counts from reference gene primer amplification. The data were produced by immunoSEQ multiplex PCR, yet TCRdb's version contains in-frame clones alone and is incomplete. The DNA gave D and trimming, while V, J and clone size come from that table. Of around 81,000 clones in the sample, approximately 86% were seen once. Germline values: CDR1 SEHNR, CDR2 FQNEAQ (reference sequence). Losses at the gene ends were 10 bases for V and 1 base for J; bases not matched to a gene: 8. The CDR3 sequence is 15 residues long. This receptor was taken from an older woman with acute or convalescent COVID-19. This chain connects TRBV7-9 to TRBJ2-3; 10 nucleotides align to TRBD2. The sample was peripheral blood. CDR3 region: CATQPTSGGTDTQYF. The CDR3 nucleotides are TGTGCCACCCAACCCACTAGCGGGGGCACAGATACGCAGTATTTT.